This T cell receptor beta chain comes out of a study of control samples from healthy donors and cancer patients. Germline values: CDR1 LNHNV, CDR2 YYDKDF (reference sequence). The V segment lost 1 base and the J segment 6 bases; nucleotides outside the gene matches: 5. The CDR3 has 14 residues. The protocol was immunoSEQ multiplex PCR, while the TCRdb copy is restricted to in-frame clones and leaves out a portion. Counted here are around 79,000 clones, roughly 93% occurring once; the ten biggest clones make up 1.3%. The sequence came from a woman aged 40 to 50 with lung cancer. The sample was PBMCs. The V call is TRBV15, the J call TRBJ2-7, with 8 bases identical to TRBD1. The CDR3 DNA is TGTGCCACCAGCAGAGTCAGGGGGCCGGTCGAGCAGTACTTC. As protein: CATSRVRGPVEQYF.